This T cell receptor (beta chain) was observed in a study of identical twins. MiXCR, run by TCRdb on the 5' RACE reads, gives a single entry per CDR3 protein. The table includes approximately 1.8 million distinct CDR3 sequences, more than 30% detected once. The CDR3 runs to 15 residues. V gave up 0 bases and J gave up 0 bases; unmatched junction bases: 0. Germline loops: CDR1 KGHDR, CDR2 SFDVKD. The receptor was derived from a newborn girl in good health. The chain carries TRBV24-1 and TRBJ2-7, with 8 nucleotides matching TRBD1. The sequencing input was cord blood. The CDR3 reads CATSDLQGASYEQYF. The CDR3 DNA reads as TGTGCCACCAGTGATTTGCAGGGGGCCTCCTACGAGCAGTACTTC.